This TCR beta chain was documented in a study of cytomegalovirus exposure and HLA in healthy donors. Broader study findings: A later analysis by the authors found several of the most significant clusters apparently linked to common viral pathogens. In a later analysis, the majority of CMV-associated beta chains seemingly showed HLA restriction.

Primers included in the PCR were 60 Vbeta and 13 Jbeta primers. Generated by immunoSEQ multiplex PCR, the TCRdb table keeps only in-frame clones and is missing some. Among more than 95,000 clones listed, about 70% were seen once. A word on this clone: The antigen is not known.

Germline-derived CDR1 and CDR2 are MNHEY and SMNVEV (reference sequence). The CDR3 length is 21 residues. The junction had 19 bases not matched to a gene; V was cut back by 5 bases and J by 1 base. The chain has TRBV27 and TRBJ2-2; 10 bases match TRBD2. The source of this sequence is a man under 40 in good health and CMV-seronegative. Sequenced sample: PBMCs. CDR3 coding DNA: TGTGCCAGCAGTCGACAGGGAAAGAGACTAGCGGGCAATAAGAACACCGGGGAGCTGTTTTTT. It yields the protein CASSRQGKRLAGNKNTGELFF.